These 14 T cell receptor beta chains originate from one sample sequenced in a study of chemoradiotherapy in HPV16-positive cancers. Some clones are missing from TCRdb's copy, which holds only in-frame ones; the method was immunoSEQ multiplex PCR. The table includes about 34,000 clones, about 90% detected once. Sequences were derived from blood, sampled from a patient who underwent chemoradiotherapy. These receptors came from a human donor with HPV-associated anogenital cancer.

The chain uses TRBV28 and TRBJ1-1, with a tentative D call TRBD1 (5 bases). This CDR3 region has 13 residues. Germline lookup yields CDR1 MDHEN and CDR2 SYDVKM. Between the trimmed V and J ends, which lost 5 bases and 4 bases, there was a span of 11 bases. This CDR3 is CASSEPGFTEAFF. CDR3 in DNA: TGTGCCAGCAGTGAACCAGGGTTCACTGAAGCTTTCTTT. The variable domain in full, completed from reference TRBV28 and TRBJ1-1, reads DVKVTQSSRYLVKRTGEKVFLECVQDMDHENMFWYRQDPGLGLRLIYFSYDVKMKEKGDIPEGYSVSREKKERFSLILESASTNQTSMYLCASSEPGFTEAFFGQGTRLTVV.

The chain is built from TRBV11-2 and TRBJ1-3; D not resolved. CDR3 size: 15 residues. The ends were cut back, 3 bases at V and 3 bases at J, with 12 bases in the middle. Germline assignment: CDR1 SGHAT and CDR2 FQNNGV. CDR3 DNA sequence: TGTGCCAGCAGCTTCGCCCGGACGGTTGGAAACACCATATATTTT. This translates into CASSFARTVGNTIYF.

The chain links TRBV5-4 to TRBJ1-2; D call uncertain. The CDR3 runs to 14 residues. V lost 4 bases and J 4 bases, leaving 14 bases between the germline ends. Germline assignment: CDR1 SGHNT and CDR2 YYREEE (reference sequence). The CDR3 region is CASSTDGDIYGYTF. The CDR3 DNA reads as TGTGCCAGCAGCACGGACGGAGACATCTATGGCTACACCTTC.

This chain uses TRBV30 with TRBJ1-2; 7 nucleotides agree with TRBD1. From germline, CDR1 is GTSNPN and CDR2 SVGIG (reference sequence). The CDR3 extends over 16 amino acids. With 3 bases clipped from V and 4 bases from J, the junction kept 14 bases outside the gene matches. CDR3 in DNA: TGTGCCTGGAGAATCCCGGGGCAGGGGGGGAGCTATGGCTACACCTTC. Its protein is CAWRIPGQGGSYGYTF. The variable domain in full, completed from reference TRBV30 and TRBJ1-2, reads SQTIHQWPATLVQPVGSPLSLECTVEGTSNPNLYWYRQAAGRGLQLLFYSVGIGQISSEVPQNLSASRPQDRQFILSSKKLLLSDSGFYLCAWRIPGQGGSYGYTFGSGTRLTVV.

The rearrangement joins TRBV7-2 to TRBJ2-5; 7 positions match TRBD1. CDR1 SGHTA and CDR2 FQGNSA come from the germline V gene. V lost 5 bases and J lost 3; bases outside the gene matches: 9. The CDR3 runs to 15 residues. CDR3 region: CASSRRGREEETQYF. The CDR3 bases are TGTGCCAGCAGCCGCAGGGGGAGAGAAGAAGAGACCCAGTACTTC.

The chain recombines TRBV4-2 with TRBJ2-7; 10 positions match TRBD1. The CDR3 has 15 residues. The germline V gene has CDR1 LGHNA and CDR2 YNFKEQ. V lost 3 bases to trimming and J lost 3 bases; unmatched junction nucleotides: 5. The CDR3 region is CASSQAGQGFYEQYF. The CDR3 bases are TGTGCCAGCAGCCAGGCGGGACAGGGGTTCTACGAGCAGTACTTC.

The chain links TRBV7-8 to TRBJ2-3; D is ambiguous. The CDR3 sequence is 13 residues long. Trimming pared 3 bases from V and 2 bases from J, leaving 6 bases between. CDR1 is SGHVS, CDR2 FQNEAQ, per germline. CDR3 protein: CASSFANTDTQYF. DNA of the CDR3: TGTGCCAGCAGCTTCGCGAACACAGATACGCAGTATTTT. The complete variable domain, with remaining parts taken from reference TRBV7-8 and TRBJ2-3, reads GAGVSQSPRYKVAKRGQDVALRCDPISGHVSLFWYQQALGQGPEFLTYFQNEAQLDKSGLPSDRFFAERPEGSVSTLKIQRTQQEDSAVYLCASSFANTDTQYFGPGTRLTVL.

The chain joins TRBV9 to TRBJ2-1; D not certain. Germline CDR1 and CDR2: SGDLS and YYNGEE. Trimming removed 4 bases from V and 7 bases from J, with 12 bases in between. This CDR3 contains 13 residues. CDR3 DNA: TGTGCCAGCAGCCCCGGGTCCCCAAATGAGCAGTTCTTC. Amino acids: CASSPGSPNEQFF.

The chain is built from TRBV29-1 and TRBJ1-2, with D possibly TRBD1 on 5 matching bases. Germline loops: CDR1 SQVTM, CDR2 ANQGSEA. The CDR3 contains 14 residues. Trimming took off 2 bases at V and 0 bases at J, with 10 bases between the two ends. The chain's CDR3 is CSVEPQAPNYGYTF. In DNA form, the CDR3 reads TGCAGCGTTGAACCACAGGCCCCTAACTATGGCTACACCTTC.

The chain recombines TRBV5-6 with TRBJ2-3; D may match TRBD1 or TRBD2 (6 bases each). Germline V gene lookup returns CDR1 SGHDT and CDR2 YYEEEE. The length of the CDR3 is 15 residues. V lost 4 bases to trimming and J lost 1 base, with 13 bases between them. The CDR3 bases are TGTGCCAGCAGCCTAACGGGGGCGGGCACAGATACGCAGTATTTT. Protein sequence: CASSLTGAGTDTQYF.

V and J are TRBV19 and TRBJ1-2, with no clear D. Trimming removed 3 bases from V and 10 bases from J, with 24 bases in between. There are 16 residues in the CDR3. Germline V gene sequence: CDR1 LNHDA, CDR2 SQIVND (reference sequence). CDR3 bases: TGTGCCAGTAGTATTGAGGCCTCTCCGCGGCGGTCATACTACACCTTC. This translates into CASSIEASPRRSYYTF.

V is TRBV5-6 and J is TRBJ1-1, with D possibly being TRBD1 (5 bases). V was cut by 2 bases and J by 11 bases, with 13 bases left in between. Germline V gene lookup returns CDR1 SGHDT and CDR2 YYEEEE. This CDR3 has 12 residues. CDR3 protein: CASSLGQGGAFF. The CDR3 DNA sequence: TGTGCCAGCAGCTTAGGGCAGGGAGGGGCTTTCTTT.

The chain has TRBV6-6 and TRBJ2-2; D call uncertain. Between the trimmed V and J ends, which lost 6 bases and 7 bases, there was a span of 3 bases. CDR1 MNHNY and CDR2 SVGAGI come from the germline V gene (reference sequence). The CDR3 length is 10 residues. The CDR3 spells CASRGGELFF. The CDR3 coding sequence is TGTGCCAGCAGGGGCGGGGAGCTGTTTTTT.

The gene calls are TRBV9 and TRBJ2-7, with 7 positions matching TRBD1. Trimming at V came to 4 bases and at J to 3 bases, leaving 4 bases not matched to a gene. The CDR3 sequence is 13 residues long. Germline V gene lookup returns CDR1 SGDLS and CDR2 YYNGEE. This chain's CDR3 is CASSPGDSYEQYF. The CDR3, as DNA: TGTGCCAGCAGCCCTGGGGACAGCTACGAGCAGTACTTC.